This T cell receptor beta chain stems from a study of blood T cell repertoires in COVID-19. Germline lookup yields CDR1 LNHDA and CDR2 SQIVND (reference sequence). This CDR3 spans 15 amino acids. Trimming removed 7 bases at V and 6 bases at J, with 19 bases between. As processed by the authors: Nucleated cell number was recorded as an estimate derived from reference gene primer amplification. Using immunoSEQ multiplex PCR, the repertoire was profiled, and TCRdb retains in-frame clones only, with some absent. V and J calls and clone size are copied from that table; D and trimming were computed from the DNA. The table shows 200,000 to 250,000 clones, with about 88% occurring only once. This clone has only a few counts.

V usage is TRBV19 and J usage is TRBJ1-5; D is possibly TRBD1 (6 bases). The clonotype comes from a man aged 65-85 years with acute or convalescent COVID-19. The sequencing input was peripheral blood. DNA for the CDR3: TGTGCCAGTACCCTCCCGGGGGGCCGAGGTCAGCCCCAGCATTTT. It encodes CASTLPGGRGQPQHF.